The clone carrying this TCR beta chain was counted only a few times. Antigen specificity is unknown. The data stem from a study of regulatory T cells in long-lasting Graves disease. To make TCR beta libraries, researchers used iRepertoire HTBI primers and Arm-PCR of CDR3 regions. TCRdb called the multiplex PCR reads again in MiXCR, with one record for every CDR3 protein. Counted here are roughly 400,000 distinct CDR3 sequences, around 16% occurring once; the ten biggest clones make up under 9%. Time point in this sample: newly diagnosed GD, antithyroid drugs for less than 3 months. The TCR library was made from RNA that had been extracted from PBMCs in TRIzol. Diagnoses of Graves' disease were made by American Thyroid Association guidelines. Findings of the study overall: Sharing of public clonotypes was greater in persistent patients (about 3,000) than in new patients (around 930).

The CDR3 has 15 amino acids. Germline V gene data show CDR1 as ENHRY and CDR2 as SYGVKD. Trimming took 6 bases from V and 5 from J; bases not matched to a gene: 4. The same specimen was also included in a second study, on T cells in Graves' hyperthyroidism and ophthalmopathy. That work contributes: Most thyroid clonotypes expanded above 0.001 appeared in blood too.

The sequence was collected from a woman aged 40 to 50 with Graves disease. The chain couples TRBV10-3 to TRBJ2-1, with 13 bases matching TRBD2. This material consisted of peripheral blood mononuclear cells (PBMCs), taken at new diagnosis, from a patient treated with antithyroid drugs. CDR3 nucleotides: TGTGCCATCAGCGAACTAGCGGGAGGGAACAATGAGCAGTTCTTC. It translates to CAISELAGGNNEQFF.